This TCR beta chain was recorded in a study of control samples from healthy donors and cancer patients. Measured with immunoSEQ multiplex PCR; TCRdb has only the in-frame clones, and not every one. Among more than 85,000 clones listed, 83% were seen once. The source of this sequence is a woman in her fifties or sixties in good health. The source material was blood.

CDR3 residues: CASSLIGSGEQYF. The CDR3 bases are TGTGCCAGCAGCTTGATAGGGAGTGGCGAGCAGTACTTC. The chain joins TRBV5-6 to TRBJ2-7, with D perhaps matching TRBD2 (5 bases). The CDR3 is 13 amino acids. Trimming removed 1 base from V and 6 bases from J, with 11 bases in between. Germline V lookup: CDR1 SGHDT, CDR2 YYEEEE.